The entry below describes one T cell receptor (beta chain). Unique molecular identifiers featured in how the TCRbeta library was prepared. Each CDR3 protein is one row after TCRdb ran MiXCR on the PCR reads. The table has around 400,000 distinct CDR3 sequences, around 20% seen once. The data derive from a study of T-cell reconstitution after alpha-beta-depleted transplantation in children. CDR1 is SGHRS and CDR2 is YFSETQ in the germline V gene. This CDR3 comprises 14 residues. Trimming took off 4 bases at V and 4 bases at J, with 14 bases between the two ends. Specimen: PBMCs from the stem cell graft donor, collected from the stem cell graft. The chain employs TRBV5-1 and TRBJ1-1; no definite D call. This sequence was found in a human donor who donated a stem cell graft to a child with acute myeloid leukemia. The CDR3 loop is CASSPTGRPTEAFF. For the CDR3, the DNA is TGCGCCAGCAGCCCGACCGGTCGTCCCACTGAAGCTTTCTTT.